These 3 T cell receptor beta chains came from one sample sequenced in a study of patients and donors after allogeneic stem cell transplantation. TCRdb analysed the RT-PCR reads with MiXCR anew, one entry per CDR3 protein. This table holds roughly 940,000 distinct CDR3 sequences, more than 15% found once. Sequenced material: blood, either unsorted or a sorted T cell fraction (not recorded which). The receptors here all came from a human donor who was either an allogeneic HSCT recipient or a stem cell or donor lymphocyte infusion donor (not recorded which). It is not recorded whose cells these are; they may come from a transplant donor.

This chain joins TRBV5-1 and TRBJ1-3; no reliable D call. This CDR3 comprises 12 residues. The V end was cut by 2 bases, the J end by 7 bases, with 7 bases between. Germline CDR1 and CDR2: SGHRS and YFSETQ. In DNA, the CDR3 is TGCGCCAGCAGCTTTGACCGGAACACCATATATTTT. Protein: CASSFDRNTIYF.

The chain employs TRBV5-1 and TRBJ2-3, with TRBD2 identical over 9 bases. Trimming removed 2 bases from V and 2 bases from J; junction bases left unmatched: 6. The germline V gene has CDR1 SGHRS and CDR2 YFSETQ. The CDR3 is made up of 16 amino acids. Here the CDR3 DNA reads TGCGCCAGCAGCTTCTTTAGCGGGAGTAACACAGATACGCAGTATTTT. Its translation is CASSFFSGSNTDTQYF.

This clonotype was picked up a small number of times. This rearrangement joins TRBV20-1 to TRBJ1-6; D is uncertain. V shed 3 bases and J shed 7 bases, with 7 bases lying between them. The CDR3 length is 12 residues. Germline lookup yields CDR1 DFQATT and CDR2 SNEGSKA (reference sequence). For the CDR3, the DNA is TGCAGTGCTAGGTTGGCGAATTCACCCCTCCACTTT. It codes for CSARLANSPLHF.